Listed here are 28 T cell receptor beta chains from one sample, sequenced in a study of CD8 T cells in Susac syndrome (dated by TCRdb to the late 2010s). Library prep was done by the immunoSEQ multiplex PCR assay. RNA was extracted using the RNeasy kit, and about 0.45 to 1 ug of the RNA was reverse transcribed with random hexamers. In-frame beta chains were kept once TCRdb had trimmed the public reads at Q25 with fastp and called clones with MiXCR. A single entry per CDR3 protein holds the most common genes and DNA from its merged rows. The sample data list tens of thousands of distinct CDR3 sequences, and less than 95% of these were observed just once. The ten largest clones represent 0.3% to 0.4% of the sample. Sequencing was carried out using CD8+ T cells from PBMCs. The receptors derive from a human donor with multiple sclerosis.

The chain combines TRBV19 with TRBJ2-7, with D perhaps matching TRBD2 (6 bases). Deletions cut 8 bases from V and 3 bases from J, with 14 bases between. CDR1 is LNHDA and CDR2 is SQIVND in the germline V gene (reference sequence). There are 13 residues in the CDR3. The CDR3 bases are TGTGCCAGTGGGGGGATTCCTGGCTACGAGCAGTACTTC. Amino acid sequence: CASGGIPGYEQYF.

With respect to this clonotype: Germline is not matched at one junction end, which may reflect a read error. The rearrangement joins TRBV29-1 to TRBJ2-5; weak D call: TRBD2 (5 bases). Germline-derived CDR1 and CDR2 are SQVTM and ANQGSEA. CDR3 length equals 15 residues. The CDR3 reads CSAEMDSRRQETQYF. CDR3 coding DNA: TGCAGCGCTGAAATGGACTCCAGGAGGCAAGAGACCCAGTACTTC.

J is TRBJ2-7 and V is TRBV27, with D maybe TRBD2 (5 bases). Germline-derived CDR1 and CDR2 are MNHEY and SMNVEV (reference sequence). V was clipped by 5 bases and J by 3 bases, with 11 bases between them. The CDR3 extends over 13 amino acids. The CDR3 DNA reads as TGTGCCAGCAGTGTCCGGGAATACTACGAGCAGTACTTC. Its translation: CASSVREYYEQYF.

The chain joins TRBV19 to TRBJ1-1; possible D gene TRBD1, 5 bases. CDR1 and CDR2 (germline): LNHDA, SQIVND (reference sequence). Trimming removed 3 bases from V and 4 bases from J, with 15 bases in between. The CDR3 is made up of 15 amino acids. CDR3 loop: CASSIPGNKGTEAFF. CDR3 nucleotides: TGTGCCAGTAGTATCCCAGGGAATAAGGGCACTGAAGCTTTCTTT.

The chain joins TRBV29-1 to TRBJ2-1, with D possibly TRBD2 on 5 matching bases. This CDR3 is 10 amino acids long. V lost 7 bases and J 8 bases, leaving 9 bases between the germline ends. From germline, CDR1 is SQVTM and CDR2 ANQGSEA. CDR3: CSARRDEQFF. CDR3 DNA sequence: TGCAGCGCTCGGCGGGATGAGCAGTTCTTC.

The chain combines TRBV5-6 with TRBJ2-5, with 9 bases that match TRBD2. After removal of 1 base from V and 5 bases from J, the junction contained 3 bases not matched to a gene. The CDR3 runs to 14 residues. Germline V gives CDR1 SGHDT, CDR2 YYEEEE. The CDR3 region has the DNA TGTGCCAGCAGCTTGTTAGCGGGAGAGGAGACCCAGTACTTC. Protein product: CASSLLAGEETQYF.

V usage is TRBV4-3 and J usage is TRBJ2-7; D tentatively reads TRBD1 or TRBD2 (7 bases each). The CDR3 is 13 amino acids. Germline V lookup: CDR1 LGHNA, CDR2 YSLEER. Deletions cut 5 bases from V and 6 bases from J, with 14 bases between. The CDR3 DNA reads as TGCGCCAGCAGCACAGGGGAGGGCGTCGAGCAGTACTTC. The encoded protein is CASSTGEGVEQYF.

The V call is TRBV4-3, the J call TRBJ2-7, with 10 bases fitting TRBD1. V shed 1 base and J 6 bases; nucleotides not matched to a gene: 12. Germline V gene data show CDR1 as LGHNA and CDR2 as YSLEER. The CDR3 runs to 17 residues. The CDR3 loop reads CASSQVRLRDRGREQYF. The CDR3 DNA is TGCGCCAGCAGCCAAGTCAGGCTCCGGGACAGGGGCCGCGAGCAGTACTTC.

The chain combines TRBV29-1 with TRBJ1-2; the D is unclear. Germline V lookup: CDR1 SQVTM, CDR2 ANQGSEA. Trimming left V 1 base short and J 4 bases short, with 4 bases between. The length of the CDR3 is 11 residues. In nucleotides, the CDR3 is TGCAGCGTTGAAGCCGTCTATGGCTACACCTTC. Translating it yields CSVEAVYGYTF.

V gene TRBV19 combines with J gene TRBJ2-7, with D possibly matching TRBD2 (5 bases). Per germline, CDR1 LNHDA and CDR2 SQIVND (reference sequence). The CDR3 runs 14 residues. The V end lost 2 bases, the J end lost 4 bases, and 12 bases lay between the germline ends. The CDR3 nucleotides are TGTGCCAGTAGTATATTCGCGGAGGCTTACGAGCAGTACTTC. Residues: CASSIFAEAYEQYF. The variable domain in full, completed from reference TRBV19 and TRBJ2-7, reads DGGITQSPKYLFRKEGQNVTLSCEQNLNHDAMYWYRQDPGQGLRLIYYSQIVNDFQKGDIAEGYSVSREKKESFPLTVTSAQKNPTAFYLCASSIFAEAYEQYFGPGTRLTVT.

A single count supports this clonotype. The CDR3 is CASSYPSGTGGREQYF. The CDR3 DNA follows: TGTGCCAGCAGTTACCCCTCCGGGACAGGGGGACGTGAGCAGTACTTC. V and J are TRBV27 and TRBJ2-7; 11 positions agree with TRBD1. Trimming at V came to 4 bases and at J to 7 bases, leaving 12 bases not matched to a gene. Germline CDR1 and CDR2: MNHEY and SMNVEV (reference sequence). The CDR3 is 16 amino acids.

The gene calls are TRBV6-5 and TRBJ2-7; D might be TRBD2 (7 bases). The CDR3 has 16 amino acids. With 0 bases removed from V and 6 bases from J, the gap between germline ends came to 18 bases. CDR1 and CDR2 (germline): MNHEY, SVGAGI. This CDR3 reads CASSYSERGAEGEQYF. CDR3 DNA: TGTGCCAGCAGTTACTCGGAACGGGGGGCCGAGGGCGAGCAGTACTTC.

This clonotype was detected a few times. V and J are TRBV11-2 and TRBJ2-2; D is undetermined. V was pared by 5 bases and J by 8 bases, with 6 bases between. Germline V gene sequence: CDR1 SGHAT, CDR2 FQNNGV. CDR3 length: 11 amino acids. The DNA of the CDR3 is TGTGCCAGCAGCGAAGGGGGGGAGCTGTTTTTT. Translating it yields CASSEGGELFF.

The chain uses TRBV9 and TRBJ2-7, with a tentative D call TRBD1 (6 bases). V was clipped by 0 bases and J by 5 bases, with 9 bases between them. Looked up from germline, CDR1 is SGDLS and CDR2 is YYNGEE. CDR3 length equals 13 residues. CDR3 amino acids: CASSVDRVDEQYF. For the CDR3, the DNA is TGTGCCAGCAGCGTAGACAGGGTAGACGAGCAGTACTTC.

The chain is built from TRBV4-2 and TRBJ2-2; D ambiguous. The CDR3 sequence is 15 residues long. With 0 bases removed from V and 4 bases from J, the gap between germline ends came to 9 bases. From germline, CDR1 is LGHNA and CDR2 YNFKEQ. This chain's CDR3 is CASSQETATTGELFF. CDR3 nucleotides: TGTGCCAGCAGCCAAGAGACGGCCACCACCGGGGAGCTGTTTTTT.

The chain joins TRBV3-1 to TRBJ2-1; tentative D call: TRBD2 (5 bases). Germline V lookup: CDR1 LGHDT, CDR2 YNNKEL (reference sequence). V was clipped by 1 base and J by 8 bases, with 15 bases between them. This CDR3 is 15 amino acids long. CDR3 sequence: CASSQVEGRKHEQFF. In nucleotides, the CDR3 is TGTGCCAGCAGCCAAGTCGAAGGGAGAAAGCATGAGCAGTTCTTC.

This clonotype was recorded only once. The CDR3 region has the DNA TGCAGCGTTGGGCGCGGGGAGTTCTTC. This translates into CSVGRGEFF. V usage is TRBV29-1 and J usage is TRBJ2-1; perhaps TRBD2 as D (6 bases). Trimming shortened V by 4 bases and J by 14 bases, and 9 bases separated the two germline ends. CDR3 length: 9 residues. Germline-derived CDR1 and CDR2 are SQVTM and ANQGSEA.

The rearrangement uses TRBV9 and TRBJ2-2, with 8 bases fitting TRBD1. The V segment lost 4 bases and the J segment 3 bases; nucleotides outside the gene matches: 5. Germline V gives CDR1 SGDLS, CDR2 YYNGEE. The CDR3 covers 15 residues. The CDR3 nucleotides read TGTGCCAGCAGCCCCCTGGACAGGGACACCGGGGAGCTGTTTTTT. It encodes CASSPLDRDTGELFF.

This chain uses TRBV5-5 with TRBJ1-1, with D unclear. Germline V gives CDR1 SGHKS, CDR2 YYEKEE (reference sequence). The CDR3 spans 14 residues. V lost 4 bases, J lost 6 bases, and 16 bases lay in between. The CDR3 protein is CASSPPSGSPEAFF. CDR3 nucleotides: TGTGCCAGCAGCCCCCCGAGTGGGAGTCCTGAAGCTTTCTTT.

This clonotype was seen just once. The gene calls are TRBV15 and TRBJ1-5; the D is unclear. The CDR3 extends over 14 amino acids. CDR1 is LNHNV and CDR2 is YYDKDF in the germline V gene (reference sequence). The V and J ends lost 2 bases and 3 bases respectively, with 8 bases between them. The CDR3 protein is CATSRSGTNQPQHF. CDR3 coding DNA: TGTGCCACCAGCAGATCCGGAACCAATCAGCCCCAGCATTTT.

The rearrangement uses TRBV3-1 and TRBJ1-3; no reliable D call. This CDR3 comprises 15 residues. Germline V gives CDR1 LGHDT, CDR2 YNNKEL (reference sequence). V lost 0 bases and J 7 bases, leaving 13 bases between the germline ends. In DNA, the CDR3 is TGTGCCAGCAGCCAAGAAACAGAAGAACGGAACACCATATATTTT. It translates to CASSQETEERNTIYF.

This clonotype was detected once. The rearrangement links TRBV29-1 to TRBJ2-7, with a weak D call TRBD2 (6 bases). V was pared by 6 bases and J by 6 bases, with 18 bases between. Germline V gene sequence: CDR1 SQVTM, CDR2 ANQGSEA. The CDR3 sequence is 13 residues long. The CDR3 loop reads CSVVGREAIEQYF. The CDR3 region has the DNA TGCAGCGTGGTTGGCAGGGAGGCTATCGAGCAGTACTTC.

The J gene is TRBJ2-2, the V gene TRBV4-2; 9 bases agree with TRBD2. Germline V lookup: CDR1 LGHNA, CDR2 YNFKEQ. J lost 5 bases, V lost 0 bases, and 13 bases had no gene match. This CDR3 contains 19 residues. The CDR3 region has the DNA TGTGCCAGCAGCCAAGAGTCCTTGACCGGGACTAGCAGGACCGGGGAGCTGTTTTTT. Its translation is CASSQESLTGTSRTGELFF.

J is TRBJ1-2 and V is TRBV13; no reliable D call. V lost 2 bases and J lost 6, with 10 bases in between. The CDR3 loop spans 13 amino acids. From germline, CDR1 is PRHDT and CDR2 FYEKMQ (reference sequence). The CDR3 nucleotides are TGTGCCAGCAGCTTAATCAGGTTGGATGGCTACACCTTC. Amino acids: CASSLIRLDGYTF.

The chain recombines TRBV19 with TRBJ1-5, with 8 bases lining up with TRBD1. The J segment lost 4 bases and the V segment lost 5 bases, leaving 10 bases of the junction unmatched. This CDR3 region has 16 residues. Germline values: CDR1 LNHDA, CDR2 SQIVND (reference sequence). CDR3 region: CASSGRDRTYNQPQHF. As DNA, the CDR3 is TGTGCCAGTAGTGGGCGGGACAGGACCTATAATCAGCCCCAGCATTTT.

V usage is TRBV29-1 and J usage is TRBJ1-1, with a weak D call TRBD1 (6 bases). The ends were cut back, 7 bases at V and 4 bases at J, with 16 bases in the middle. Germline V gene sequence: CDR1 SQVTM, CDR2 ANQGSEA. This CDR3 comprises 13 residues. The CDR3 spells CSAEGVVSTEAFF. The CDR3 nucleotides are TGCAGCGCGGAGGGGGTTGTAAGCACTGAAGCTTTCTTT.

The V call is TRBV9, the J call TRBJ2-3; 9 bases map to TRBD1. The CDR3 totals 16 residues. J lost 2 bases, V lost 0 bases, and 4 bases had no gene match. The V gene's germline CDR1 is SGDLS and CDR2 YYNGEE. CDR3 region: CASSVDTGGPTDTQYF. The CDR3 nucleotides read TGTGCCAGCAGCGTAGACACAGGGGGCCCCACAGATACGCAGTATTTT.

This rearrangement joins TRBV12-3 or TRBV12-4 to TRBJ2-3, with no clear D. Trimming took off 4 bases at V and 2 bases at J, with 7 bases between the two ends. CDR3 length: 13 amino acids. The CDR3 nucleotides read TGTGCCAGCAGTTCGGTAAACACAGATACGCAGTATTTT. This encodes CASSSVNTDTQYF.